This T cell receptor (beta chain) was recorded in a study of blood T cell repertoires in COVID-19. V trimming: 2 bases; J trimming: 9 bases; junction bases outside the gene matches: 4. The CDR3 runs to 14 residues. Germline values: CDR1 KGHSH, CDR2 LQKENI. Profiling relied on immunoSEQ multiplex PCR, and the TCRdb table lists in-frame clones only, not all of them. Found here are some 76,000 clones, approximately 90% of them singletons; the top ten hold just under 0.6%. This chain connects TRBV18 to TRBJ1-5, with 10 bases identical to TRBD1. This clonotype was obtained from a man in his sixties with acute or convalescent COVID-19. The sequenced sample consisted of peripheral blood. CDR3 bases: TGTGCCAGCTCACCAGGGACAGGGGAGCGGCCCCAGCATTTT. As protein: CASSPGTGERPQHF.